Listed below are T cell receptor beta chains from one sample, sequenced in a study of graft-versus-host responses after intestinal transplantation. No antigen is known for these receptors. Measured with immunoSEQ multiplex PCR; TCRdb has only the in-frame clones, and not every one. The sample carries more than 90,000 clones, around 92% recorded once. The source material was unstimulated CD8+ T cells sorted from spleen or lymph node cells, sampled before transplant. These receptors were collected from a human donor who was the organ donor for an intestinal transplant. Each CDR3 is given with its conserved first and last residue. The order of the fields is clone size, D gene, J gene, V gene, CDR3 DNA, CDR3 protein. The D gene is left open where the match is weak. Clone size, where shown, is once, few, many, or a class for clones that have expanded.

-	TRBD2	TRBJ2-1	TRBV5-1	TGCGCCAGCAGGCCTTTTTCTAGCGGGAGGGCCGTTGAGCAGTTCTTC	CASRPFSSGRAVEQFF
-	-	TRBJ2-3	TRBV4-1	TGCGCCAGCGGAGTCGTGGCAGGGGACACAGATACGCAGTATTTT	CASGVVAGDTDTQYF
-	TRBD1	TRBJ2-5	TRBV11-2	TGTGCCAGCAGCTTAGAGGGGGGACAGGTCAGGCAAGAGACCCAGTACTTC	CASSLEGGQVRQETQYF
-	TRBD2	TRBJ2-7	TRBV4-1	TGCGCCAGCAGCCACTCGGGACTAGCGGGACGCGAGCAGTACTTC	CASSHSGLAGREQYF
-	TRBD1	TRBJ1-2	TRBV29-1	TGCAGCGTCGAAGGACTAGGACAGGGGGCCTATGGCTACACCTTC	CSVEGLGQGAYGYTF
-	-	TRBJ2-1	TRBV9	TGTGCCAGCAGCGTAGAAGGTTCCTACAATGAGCAGTTCTTC	CASSVEGSYNEQFF
-	-	TRBJ2-1	TRBV19	TGTGCCAGTATGGACGCCTACCGAGGCAATGAGCAGTTCTTC	CASMDAYRGNEQFF
-	TRBD1	TRBJ2-3	TRBV27	TGTGCCAGCAGTCCCCAGGGGGCTGGCACAGATACGCAGTATTTT	CASSPQGAGTDTQYF
-	TRBD2	TRBJ2-1	TRBV7-2	TGTGCCAGCAGCTTAGTGACTAGCGTTAACAATGAGCAGTTCTTC	CASSLVTSVNNEQFF
once	TRBD1	TRBJ1-2	TRBV5-6	TGTGCCAGCAGCTCTGGGACAGGGGGTGTTAGAGGCTACACCTTC	CASSSGTGGVRGYTF
-	-	TRBJ2-5	TRBV7-9	TGTGCCAGCAGCTTTGGGCCCCGATTAGCGTACGAGACCCAGTACTTC	CASSFGPRLAYETQYF
-	TRBD1	TRBJ1-2	TRBV6-5	TGTGCCAGCAGTCTAGCACAGGGGGAGGTTGGGGGCTACACCTTC	CASSLAQGEVGGYTF
-	TRBD1	TRBJ2-5	TRBV7-2	TGTGCCAGCAGCTTGGGGGACAGGGCGGGGACCCAGTACTTC	CASSLGDRAGTQYF
-	-	TRBJ2-7	TRBV6-6	TGTGCCAGCGGGGGCGGGTACGAGCAGTACTTC	CASGGGYEQYF
-	TRBD1	TRBJ2-3	TRBV27	TGTGCCAGCAGTTTTATATGGACAGGGAGAGATACGCAGTATTTT	CASSFIWTGRDTQYF
-	TRBD1	TRBJ1-5	TRBV19	TGTGCCAGTTCGACAGGGTCGGGCAATCAGCCCCAGCATTTT	CASSTGSGNQPQHF
-	TRBD2	TRBJ2-1	TRBV2	TGTGCCAGCAGTGAAGCCGAACTAGCGGGAGGGCACAGTGAGCAGTTCTTC	CASSEAELAGGHSEQFF
-	-	TRBJ1-2	TRBV27	TGTGCCAGCAGTTTTACACCGTCGTATGGCTACACCTTC	CASSFTPSYGYTF
-	TRBD1	TRBJ1-1	TRBV9	TGTGCCAGCAGCGCGAGGACAGGGCGCGACACTGAAGCTTTCTTT	CASSARTGRDTEAFF
-	-	TRBJ1-1	TRBV5-4	TGTGCCAGCAGCTTTTGGCTGGGAGCTGAAGCTTTCTTT	CASSFWLGAEAFF
-	-	TRBJ1-2	TRBV10-3	TGTGCCATAGGCACCGGGGCGGGCTACACCTTC	CAIGTGAGYTF
-	-	TRBJ2-2	TRBV10-3	TGTGCCGTGGTTGCCGCCGGGGAGCTGTTTTTT	CAVVAAGELFF
-	-	TRBJ2-1	TRBV9	TGTGCCAGCAGCGTCGGGACGAGGGGCAATGAGCAGTTCTTC	CASSVGTRGNEQFF
-	-	TRBJ2-3	TRBV27	TGTGCCAGCAGTTTAATGTGGGGCGCAGATACGCAGTATTTT	CASSLMWGADTQYF
-	TRBD2	TRBJ2-7	TRBV6-6	TGTGCCAGCAGTAGACTTTGGGAGGGGAGTAACGAGCAGTACTTC	CASSRLWEGSNEQYF
-	-	TRBJ1-1	TRBV20-1	TGCAGTGCTATGCCGAACACTGAAGCTTTCTTT	CSAMPNTEAFF
-	TRBD1	TRBJ2-1	TRBV9	TGTGCCAGCAGCGCGGTTAGGACAGGTCTGAGAGAGCAGTTCTTC	CASSAVRTGLREQFF
-	TRBD2	TRBJ2-5	TRBV29-1	TGCAGCGTTGAGGGACTAGTAGAGACCCAGTACTTC	CSVEGLVETQYF
-	-	TRBJ1-1	TRBV30	TGTGCCTGTCTCGGGAGGGGAGCTTTCTTT	CACLGRGAFF
-	TRBD1	TRBJ2-7	TRBV4-2	TGTGCCAGCAGCCTCGGACAGGGGTCCTACGAGCAGTACTTC	CASSLGQGSYEQYF
-	-	TRBJ2-7	TRBV5-4	TGTGCCAGCAGCTTGGGTCCGCCGTACGAGCAGTACTTC	CASSLGPPYEQYF
-	-	TRBJ2-2	TRBV6-4	TGTGCCAGCAGTGACCCAGCTAGTGGCGGGGAGCTGTTTTTT	CASSDPASGGELFF
-	-	TRBJ2-5	TRBV6-6	TGTGCCAGTGTGGCGACGGAAGAGACCCAGTACTTC	CASVATEETQYF
-	-	TRBJ2-3	TRBV5-5	TGTGCCAGCAGCTTTACGTCGCGGAACCCACCAGATACGCAGTATTTT	CASSFTSRNPPDTQYF
-	-	TRBJ1-1	TRBV10-3	TGTGCCACTTATGGGGGAGGGAACACTGAAGCTTTCTTT	CATYGGGNTEAFF
-	TRBD1	TRBJ1-5	TRBV19	TGTGCCAGTAGAGACAGGGGCCGTTATAGCAATCAGCCCCAGCATTTT	CASRDRGRYSNQPQHF
-	TRBD1	TRBJ2-7	TRBV19	TGTGCCAGTAGTTCCAGCCTGGGGACAGGGGGTGGGGGCTACGAGCAGTACTTC	CASSSSLGTGGGGYEQYF
-	TRBD1	TRBJ2-5	TRBV7-9	TGTGCCAGCAGCTTAGCCGACGGGACAGACCAAGAGACCCAGTACTTC	CASSLADGTDQETQYF
-	-	TRBJ2-5	TRBV6-5	TGTGCCAGCAGTTACTCGAACAACCTGGAGACCCAGTACTTC	CASSYSNNLETQYF
-	-	TRBJ1-2	TRBV29-1	TGCAGTGCAACAGGGTTCGATGGCCACACCTTC	CSATGFDGHTF
few	-	TRBJ1-1	TRBV30	TGTGCCTGGAGTGGGACATCGGAAGCTTTCTTT	CAWSGTSEAFF
-	-	TRBJ2-1	TRBV7-9	TGTGCCAGCAGCATAGGGGCGGATGAGCAGTTCTTC	CASSIGADEQFF
-	-	TRBJ2-7	TRBV7-2	TGTGCCAGCAGTCACCCAGGAAGCGGCTACGAGCAGTACTTC	CASSHPGSGYEQYF
-	-	TRBJ2-2	TRBV30	TGTGCCTGGAGATGGGCAGTCGGGGAGCTGTTTTTT	CAWRWAVGELFF
-	TRBD2	TRBJ2-7	TRBV2	TGTGCCAGCAGTCGTCTGGGCGGGAGTTCCTACGAGCAGTACTTC	CASSRLGGSSYEQYF
-	-	TRBJ1-5	TRBV28	TGTGCCAGCAGTTTCCCTTTTCAGCCCCAGCATTTT	CASSFPFQPQHF